Each of the 23 T cell receptor beta chains below was sequenced from the same sample in a study of regulatory T cells in long-lasting Graves disease. Time point here: persistent/refractory GD, antithyroid drugs over 5 years with positive TRAb. The TCR library was prepared using RNA isolated from PBMCs. In building TCR beta libraries, iRepertoire HTBI primers were used together with Arm-PCR of CDR3 regions. Via MiXCR, TCRdb re-called the multiplex PCR reads, giving one row per CDR3 protein. The sample holds 400,000 or so distinct CDR3 sequences, roughly 20% seen once. The sequences come from peripheral blood mononuclear cells (PBMCs), collected when the disease was refractory, from a patient treated with antithyroid drugs. Receptor source: a female donor with Graves disease.

This clonotype was found many times. The rearrangement uses TRBV28 and TRBJ2-7; tentatively, D is TRBD1 (6 bases). This CDR3 is built from 14 residues. Trimming stripped 5 bases from V and 2 bases from J, with 13 bases between. Germline CDR1 and CDR2: MDHEN and SYDVKM. For the CDR3, the DNA is TGTGCCAGCAGTCCCGGACAGCCGGCCTACGAGCAGTACTTC. This sequence encodes CASSPGQPAYEQYF.

The chain employs TRBV20-1 and TRBJ2-2; D unclear. Germline CDR1 reads DFQATT; CDR2 reads SNEGSKA (reference sequence). The CDR3 is 14 residues long. Trimming pared 1 base from V and 2 bases from J, leaving 8 bases between. The CDR3 nucleotides are TGCAGTGCTAGAGGTCAGAGTAACACCGGGGAGCTGTTTTTT. This sequence encodes CSARGQSNTGELFF.

This clonotype has ten or more counts. This chain uses TRBV12-5 with TRBJ1-5; 7 bases match TRBD1. The V gene end was trimmed by 5 bases and the J gene end by 3 bases; junction bases not matched to a gene: 13. There are 17 residues in the CDR3. Germline V gene lookup returns CDR1 LGHNT and CDR2 FRNRAP. CDR3 residues: CASGPPNRGLSNQPQHF. In DNA, the CDR3 is TGTGCTAGTGGTCCTCCGAACAGGGGATTGTCCAATCAGCCCCAGCATTTT.

Many counts were recorded for this clonotype. The V and J genes are TRBV7-2 and TRBJ1-5, with 8 positions matching TRBD1. Trimming at V came to 5 bases and at J to 5 bases, leaving 8 bases not matched to a gene. CDR3 length: 15 residues. Germline-derived CDR1 and CDR2 are SGHTA and FQGNSA. CDR3 residues: CASSTQGGGHQPQHF. The CDR3 DNA sequence: TGTGCCAGCAGCACACAGGGGGGGGGGCATCAGCCCCAGCATTTT.

This clonotype has a count of ten or more. This chain joins TRBV10-3 and TRBJ2-7; 8 nucleotides match TRBD1. The ends lost 5 bases at V and 4 bases at J; junction bases unmatched: 4. CDR3 length equals 13 residues. The V gene's germline CDR1 is ENHRY and CDR2 SYGVKD. The CDR3 coding sequence is TGTGCCATCAGTAAGGACAGGGCTTACGAGCAGTACTTC. Its translation is CAISKDRAYEQYF.

The rearrangement links TRBV4-3 to TRBJ1-1; a weak D match, TRBD1 (5 bases). The CDR3 is made up of 14 amino acids. Trimming left V 3 bases short and J 5 bases short, with 13 bases between. Germline-derived CDR1 and CDR2 are LGHNA and YSLEER. The CDR3 bases are TGCGCCAGCAGCCAGGACCGAGGGGCAACTGAAGCTTTCTTT. Residues: CASSQDRGATEAFF.

Of note for this clonotype: This may be a read error, as it is one base from a much larger clone. The chain carries TRBV11-2 and TRBJ2-7; tentative D call: TRBD1 (6 bases). The CDR3 loop spans 15 amino acids. CDR1 and CDR2 from the germline V gene are SGHAT and FQNNGV. The CDR3 nucleotides are TGTGTCAGCAGCCAGAACAGGGTACCTACCTACGAGCAGTACTTC. This encodes CVSSQNRVPTYEQYF.

Concerning this clonotype: One junction end does not reproduce the germline sequence, and a read error may be involved. The chain combines TRBV7-9 with TRBJ2-7, with D perhaps matching TRBD1 or TRBD2 (5 bases each). Per germline, CDR1 SEHNR and CDR2 FQNEAQ (reference sequence). The CDR3 sequence is 12 residues long. The CDR3 DNA follows: TGTGCCAGCAGCTTAGGGACGGGACGTGGTGTCTTC. Encoded protein: CASSLGTGRGVF.

This clonotype has a count of ten or more. The chain combines TRBV6-4 with TRBJ1-5, with D unresolved. V gave up 4 bases and J gave up 6 bases, with 10 bases separating them. Looked up from germline, CDR1 is MRHNA and CDR2 is SNTAGT. This CDR3 is 13 amino acids long. The CDR3 DNA follows: TGTGCCAGCAGTGGAGACTTGGGTCAGCCCCAGCATTTT. It is translated as CASSGDLGQPQHF.

This clonotype was detected a few times. The chain employs TRBV13 and TRBJ1-1, with D possibly matching TRBD1 (5 bases). V lost 3 bases and J lost 4, with 15 bases in between. CDR3 length equals 15 residues. Germline V lookup: CDR1 PRHDT, CDR2 FYEKMQ (reference sequence). The CDR3 coding sequence is TGTGCCAGCAGCTTCCCAGGGAATAGGTTCACTGAAGCTTTCTTT. It codes for CASSFPGNRFTEAFF.

This chain connects TRBV7-9 to TRBJ2-5; D is possibly TRBD2 (6 bases). This CDR3 has 16 residues. V lost 5 bases and J 1 base, leaving 17 bases between the germline ends. Germline values: CDR1 SEHNR, CDR2 FQNEAQ (reference sequence). The CDR3 DNA reads as TGTGCCAGCAGCCCCAAGGTGGCGGGGATCCAAGAGACCCAGTACTTC. This encodes CASSPKVAGIQETQYF.

This clonotype was detected many times. This chain uses TRBV2 with TRBJ2-5; no reliable D call. Germline V gene lookup returns CDR1 SNHLY and CDR2 FYNNEI. Trimming cost V 5 bases and J 0 bases, with 7 bases left between them. The CDR3 has 13 residues. The CDR3: CASSNTYQETQYF. CDR3 sequence (DNA): TGTGCCAGCAGTAACACGTACCAAGAGACCCAGTACTTC.

This clonotype has more than one count but fewer than ten. J is TRBJ1-1 and V is TRBV18; no definite D call. Trimming removed 3 bases at V and 0 bases at J, with 14 bases between. Germline CDR1 is KGHSH and CDR2 is LQKENI. The CDR3 loop spans 16 amino acids. The CDR3 region is CASSPGLRMLNTEAFF. CDR3 coding DNA: TGTGCCAGCTCACCCGGTCTAAGGATGCTGAACACTGAAGCTTTCTTT.

The rearrangement joins TRBV6-8 to TRBJ2-3; 7 nucleotides agree with TRBD1. CDR3 length: 15 amino acids. With V trimmed by 2 bases and J by 6 bases, 8 bases remained unmatched. The germline V gene encodes CDR1 MNHGY and CDR2 SAAAGT. CDR3 DNA: TGTGCCAGCAGTTACGAGGCAGGGGGAGCGGATACGCAGTATTTT. Its protein product is CASSYEAGGADTQYF.

This clonotype was seen more than once but under ten times. This chain connects TRBV11-2 to TRBJ2-2, with TRBD2 identical over 8 bases. V lost 5 bases, J lost 6 bases, and 14 bases stayed unmatched. Germline CDR1 and CDR2: SGHAT and FQNNGV. The CDR3 is 17 residues long. The chain's CDR3 is CASSIPGGVQRAGELFF. CDR3 coding DNA: TGTGCCAGCAGCATCCCGGGGGGGGTACAGAGGGCCGGGGAGCTGTTTTTT.

This clonotype was seen a few times. Germline is not matched at one junction end, which may reflect a read error. This chain joins TRBV6-2 or TRBV6-3 and TRBJ1-2; D remains ambiguous. Germline V lookup: CDR1 MNHEY, CDR2 SVGEGT. The CDR3 has 14 amino acids. The CDR3 here is CASSEDGRSYGHTF. The CDR3 DNA follows: TGTGCCAGCAGTGAAGACGGACGAAGTTATGGCCACACCTTC.

The rearrangement joins TRBV11-3 to TRBJ2-2; tentative D call: TRBD1 (5 bases). The CDR3 sequence is 16 residues long. Per the germline V gene, CDR1 is SGHNT and CDR2 is YENEEA. V lost 5 bases and J lost 3, with 16 bases in between. For the CDR3, the DNA is TGTGCCAGCAGCCCCACAGGCCTTCGGGACACCGGGGAGCTGTTTTTT. Translation: CASSPTGLRDTGELFF.

This clonotype was picked up many times. The rearrangement links TRBV30 to TRBJ1-6; no clear D gene. This CDR3 spans 13 amino acids. Germline V gene sequence: CDR1 GTSNPN, CDR2 SVGIG (reference sequence). Deletions cut 3 bases from V and 8 bases from J, with 11 bases between. The CDR3 bases are TGTGCCTGGAGGTCTGAGGCCTATTCACCCCTCCACTTT. Residues: CAWRSEAYSPLHF. Variable domain in full (rest from reference TRBV30 and TRBJ1-6): SQTIHQWPATLVQPVGSPLSLECTVEGTSNPNLYWYRQAAGRGLQLLFYSVGIGQISSEVPQNLSASRPQDRQFILSSKKLLLSDSGFYLCAWRSEAYSPLHFGNGTRLTVT.

A remark on this clonotype: Given a much more abundant clone one base away, this may be a read error. The chain is built from TRBV28 and TRBJ2-6; the D call may be TRBD1 or TRBD2 (5 bases each). The CDR3 covers 16 residues. V was shortened by 5 bases and J by 2 bases, with 13 bases between the two germline ends. Germline V lookup: CDR1 MDHEN, CDR2 SYDVKM. Here the CDR3 reads CASSLTRGPGANVLTF. The CDR3 nucleotides read TGTGCCAGCAGTCTCACCCGGGGCCCTGGGGCCAACGTCCTGACTTTC.

The V and J genes are TRBV3-1 and TRBJ2-1, with D perhaps given as TRBD1 or TRBD2 (5 bases each). The CDR3 spans 15 residues. The germline V gene encodes CDR1 LGHDT and CDR2 YNNKEL (reference sequence). V lost 5 bases and J lost 2, with 13 bases in between. The chain's CDR3 is CASSEGIEAYNEQFF. In nucleotides, the CDR3 is TGTGCCAGCAGCGAGGGGATAGAGGCCTACAATGAGCAGTTCTTC.

This chain connects TRBV6-2 or TRBV6-3 to TRBJ1-5; D unresolved. V dropped 2 bases and J dropped 6 bases, with 8 bases sitting between them. Germline lookup yields CDR1 MNHEY and CDR2 SVGEGT. The CDR3 is 13 amino acids. The CDR3 is CASSYGWSQPQHF. The CDR3 DNA follows: TGTGCCAGCAGTTACGGGTGGAGTCAGCCCCAGCATTTT.

This clonotype was seen a handful of times. The chain joins TRBV27 to TRBJ2-7; 12 positions agree with TRBD2. Germline CDR1 is MNHEY and CDR2 is SMNVEV (reference sequence). CDR3 length equals 13 residues. V was clipped by 6 bases and J by 9 bases; unmatched bases: 6. The chain's CDR3 is CASRLAGGVGQYF. DNA for the CDR3: TGTGCCAGCAGACTAGCGGGGGGAGTAGGGCAGTACTTC.

A few counts support this clonotype. The chain has TRBV3-1 and TRBJ1-5; no clear D gene. Germline V lookup: CDR1 LGHDT, CDR2 YNNKEL (reference sequence). The germline V and J ends were trimmed by 1 base and 6 bases, with 7 bases remaining between them. The CDR3 extends over 13 amino acids. CDR3 amino acids: CASSQAEGQPQHF. Written as DNA, the CDR3 is TGTGCCAGCAGCCAAGCGGAAGGTCAGCCCCAGCATTTT.